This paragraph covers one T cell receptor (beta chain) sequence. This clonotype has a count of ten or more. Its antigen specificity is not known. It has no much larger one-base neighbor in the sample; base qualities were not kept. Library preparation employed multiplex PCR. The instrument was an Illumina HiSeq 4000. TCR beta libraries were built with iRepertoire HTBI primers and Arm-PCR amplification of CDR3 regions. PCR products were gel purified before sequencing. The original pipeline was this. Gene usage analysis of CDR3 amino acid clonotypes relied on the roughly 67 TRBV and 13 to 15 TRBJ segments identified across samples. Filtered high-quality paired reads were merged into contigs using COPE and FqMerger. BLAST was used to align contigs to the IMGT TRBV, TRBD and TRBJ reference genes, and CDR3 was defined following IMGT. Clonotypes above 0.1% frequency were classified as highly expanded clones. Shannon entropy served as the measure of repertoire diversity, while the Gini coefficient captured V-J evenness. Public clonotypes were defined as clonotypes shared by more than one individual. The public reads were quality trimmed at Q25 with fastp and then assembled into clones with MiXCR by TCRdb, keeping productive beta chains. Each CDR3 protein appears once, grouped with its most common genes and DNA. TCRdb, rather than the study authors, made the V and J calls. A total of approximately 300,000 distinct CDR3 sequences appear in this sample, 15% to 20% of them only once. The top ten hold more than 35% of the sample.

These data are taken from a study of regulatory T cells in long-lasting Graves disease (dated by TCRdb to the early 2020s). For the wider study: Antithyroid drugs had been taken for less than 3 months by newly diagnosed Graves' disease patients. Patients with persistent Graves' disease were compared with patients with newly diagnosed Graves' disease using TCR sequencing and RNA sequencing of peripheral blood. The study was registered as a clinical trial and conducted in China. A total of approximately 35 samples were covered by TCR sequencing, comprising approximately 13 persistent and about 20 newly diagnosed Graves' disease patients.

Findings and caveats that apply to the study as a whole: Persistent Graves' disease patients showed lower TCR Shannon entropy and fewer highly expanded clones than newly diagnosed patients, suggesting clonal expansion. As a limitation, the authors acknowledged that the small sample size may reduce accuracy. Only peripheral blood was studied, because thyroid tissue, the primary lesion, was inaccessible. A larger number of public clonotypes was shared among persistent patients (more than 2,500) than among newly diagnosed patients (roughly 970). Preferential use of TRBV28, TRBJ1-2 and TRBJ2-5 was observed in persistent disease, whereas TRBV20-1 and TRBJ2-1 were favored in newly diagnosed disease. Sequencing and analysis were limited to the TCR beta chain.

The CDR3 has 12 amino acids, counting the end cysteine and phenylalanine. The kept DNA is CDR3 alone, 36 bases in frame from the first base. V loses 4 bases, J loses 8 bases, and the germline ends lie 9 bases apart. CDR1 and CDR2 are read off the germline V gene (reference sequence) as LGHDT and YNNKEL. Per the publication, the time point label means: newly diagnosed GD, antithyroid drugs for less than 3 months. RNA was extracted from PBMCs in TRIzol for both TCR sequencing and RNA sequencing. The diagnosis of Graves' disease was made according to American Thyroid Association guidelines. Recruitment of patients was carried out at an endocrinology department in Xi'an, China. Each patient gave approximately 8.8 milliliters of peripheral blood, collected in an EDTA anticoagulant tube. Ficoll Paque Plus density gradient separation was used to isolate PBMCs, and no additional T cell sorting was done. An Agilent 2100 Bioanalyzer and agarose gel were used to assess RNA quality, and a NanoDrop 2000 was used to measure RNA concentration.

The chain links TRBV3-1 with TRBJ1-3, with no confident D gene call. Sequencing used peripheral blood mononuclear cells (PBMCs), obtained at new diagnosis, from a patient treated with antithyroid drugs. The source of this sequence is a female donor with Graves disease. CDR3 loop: CASSPDGDTIYF. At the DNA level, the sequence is TGTGCCAGCAGCCCGGACGGGGACACCATATATTTT.